A single sample is the source of the 16 T cell receptor beta chains below, sequenced in a study of CD8 T cells in Susac syndrome. Random-hexamer reverse transcription was applied to about 0.5 to 1 ug RNA. TCRdb re-derived calls from the immunoSEQ multiplex PCR reads in MiXCR, one entry per CDR3 protein. This sample yields 300,000 to 350,000 distinct CDR3 sequences, of which under 95% are seen a single time; over 0.065% belongs to the top ten. Sequencing was done on a sample of CD4+ T cells from PBMCs. The receptor source for this set is a human donor with multiple sclerosis.

The V call is TRBV29-1, the J call TRBJ2-3; D is undetermined. Per germline, CDR1 SQVTM and CDR2 ANQGSEA. Trimming took 8 bases from V and 4 from J, leaving 10 bases between them. The CDR3 consists of 11 residues. This chain's CDR3 is CSLGFADTQYF. Written as DNA, the CDR3 is TGCAGCCTGGGGTTTGCAGATACGCAGTATTTT.

The V call is TRBV30, the J call TRBJ1-2; 7 bases align to TRBD1. Germline V lookup: CDR1 GTSNPN, CDR2 SVGIG (reference sequence). V was clipped by 5 bases and J by 8 bases; unmatched bases: 8. The CDR3 covers 12 residues. CDR3 DNA sequence: TGTGCCTGGGAAGGACAGGTTCGGGGCTACACCTTC. It specifies CAWEGQVRGYTF.

This chain uses TRBV3-1 with TRBJ1-6; 9 positions agree with TRBD1. Per the germline V gene, CDR1 is LGHDT and CDR2 is YNNKEL (reference sequence). The V and J ends lost 4 bases and 1 base, in that order; junction bases with no gene match: 11. The CDR3 is made up of 19 amino acids. The CDR3 sequence is CASSPRTGAVLSYNSPLHF. The CDR3 region has the DNA TGTGCCAGCAGCCCCAGGACAGGGGCGGTACTATCCTATAATTCACCCCTCCACTTT.

This clonotype is a singleton in its sample. The chain employs TRBV20-1 and TRBJ2-7; TRBD2 aligns across 13 bases. In germline, CDR1 is DFQATT, CDR2 SNEGSKA (reference sequence). After removal of 4 bases from V and 5 bases from J, the junction contained 8 bases not matched to a gene. The CDR3 is 15 residues long. The CDR3 sequence: CSATPGLAGAHEQYF. In DNA form, the CDR3 reads TGCAGTGCTACCCCTGGACTAGCGGGAGCACACGAGCAGTACTTC.

V is TRBV6-2 or TRBV6-3 and J is TRBJ2-3, with D hard to call. Deletions cut 6 bases from V and 0 bases from J, with 7 bases between. This CDR3 comprises 13 residues. Germline-derived CDR1 and CDR2 are MNHEY and SVGEGT. The CDR3 is CASREHSTDTQYF. Written as DNA, the CDR3 is TGTGCCAGCAGAGAACATAGCACAGATACGCAGTATTTT.

This clonotype was seen only a few times. This chain joins TRBV7-9 and TRBJ2-5; the D gene could be TRBD1 or TRBD2 (5 bases each). The CDR3 is made up of 13 amino acids. Germline V CDR1 and CDR2: SEHNR, FQNEAQ (reference sequence). The V and J ends lost 6 bases and 5 bases respectively, with 13 bases between them. This CDR3 reads CASRTGTSETQYF. The CDR3 bases are TGTGCCAGCAGGACCGGGACCTCGGAGACCCAGTACTTC. Combining the CDR3 with reference TRBV7-9 and TRBJ2-5 gives the whole variable domain DTGVSQNPRHKITKRGQNVTFRCDPISEHNRLYWYRQTLGQGPEFLTYFQNEAQLEKSRLLSDRFSAERPKGSFSTLEIQRTEQGDSAMYLCASRTGTSETQYFGPGTRLLVL.

V usage is TRBV7-9 and J usage is TRBJ2-5; no clear D gene. V was pared by 2 bases and J by 5 bases, with 12 bases between. The CDR3 sequence is 14 residues long. Germline V gene data show CDR1 as SEHNR and CDR2 as FQNEAQ (reference sequence). The CDR3 DNA reads as TGTGCCAGCAGCTTATCGGTTCGAATGGAGACCCAGTACTTC. Amino acid sequence: CASSLSVRMETQYF. Drawing the rest from reference TRBV7-9 and TRBJ2-5, the complete variable domain is DTGVSQNPRHKITKRGQNVTFRCDPISEHNRLYWYRQTLGQGPEFLTYFQNEAQLEKSRLLSDRFSAERPKGSFSTLEIQRTEQGDSAMYLCASSLSVRMETQYFGPGTRLLVL.

This clonotype was observed once. This chain links TRBV4-1 with TRBJ2-7; 7 nucleotides match TRBD1. CDR3 length: 15 amino acids. Germline V gene lookup returns CDR1 MGHRA and CDR2 YSYEKL. V lost 4 bases and J lost 1; bases outside the gene matches: 7. CDR3 nucleotides: TGCGCCAGCAGCCTCATTGGGACAGATTCCTACGAGCAGTACTTC. Translating gives CASSLIGTDSYEQYF.

The genes are TRBV29-1 and TRBJ2-1; D is perhaps TRBD2 (5 bases). Germline CDR1 is SQVTM and CDR2 is ANQGSEA. The CDR3 is 10 residues long. The ends were cut back, 7 bases at V and 10 bases at J, with 11 bases in the middle. CDR3: CSGGSREQFF. The CDR3 region has the DNA TGCAGCGGTGGGAGTAGAGAGCAGTTCTTC.

This rearrangement joins TRBV7-6 to TRBJ1-4; 11 bases match TRBD1. Losses at the gene ends were 0 bases for V and 7 bases for J; bases not matched to a gene: 4. CDR3 length equals 16 residues. Germline V lookup: CDR1 SGHVS, CDR2 FNYEAQ. CDR3 bases: TGTGCCAGCAGCTTAGCCCCGGGACAGGGGGTTGAAAAACTGTTTTTT. The encoded protein is CASSLAPGQGVEKLFF.

The rearrangement uses TRBV19 and TRBJ1-1; D remains ambiguous. Germline CDR1 reads LNHDA; CDR2 reads SQIVND (reference sequence). Trimming cost V 10 bases and J 0 bases, with 27 bases left between them. The CDR3 runs to 18 residues. CDR3 loop: CATKGTGSPDPMNTEAFF. As DNA, the CDR3 is TGTGCCACAAAAGGAACTGGTAGTCCTGACCCCATGAACACTGAAGCTTTCTTT.

The chain is built from TRBV20-1 and TRBJ1-4, with D unclear. The CDR3 sequence is 12 residues long. Trimming left V 5 bases short and J 10 bases short, with 14 bases between. Germline CDR1 DFQATT, CDR2 SNEGSKA (reference sequence). The CDR3 region has the DNA TGCAGTGCTCGCCCAGAGATAGGAAAACTGTTTTTT. Amino acids: CSARPEIGKLFF.

The chain joins TRBV6-5 to TRBJ1-3; no firm D call. Trimming left V 5 bases short and J 0 bases short, with 14 bases between. The CDR3 totals 16 residues. The germline gives CDR1 MNHEY, CDR2 SVGAGI. DNA of the CDR3: TGTGCCAGCAGTAACATTGCAGACAACTCTGGAAACACCATATATTTT. It yields the protein CASSNIADNSGNTIYF.

The chain has TRBV6-5 and TRBJ2-7; TRBD1 or TRBD2 may be the D gene (5 bases each). V was clipped by 5 bases and J by 4 bases, with 15 bases between them. The germline CDR1 and CDR2 sequences are MNHEY and SVGAGI. The CDR3 is 14 amino acids. CDR3 DNA sequence: TGTGCCAGCAGTCCCGGGACCCGAGGATACGAGCAGTACTTC. This sequence encodes CASSPGTRGYEQYF.

The chain's CDR3 is CSARERWTEAFF. The CDR3, as DNA: TGCAGTGCTAGAGAACGGTGGACGGAAGCTTTCTTT. The J gene is TRBJ1-1, the V gene TRBV20-1; no firm D call. Trimming cost V 0 bases and J 8 bases, with 10 bases left between them. CDR1 and CDR2 (germline): DFQATT, SNEGSKA (reference sequence). The CDR3 has 12 amino acids.

CDR3 nucleotides: TGTGCCAGCTCACCGCCAGGACAGCCTGGGGTTGAAGCTTTCTTT. It translates to CASSPPGQPGVEAFF. The chain is built from TRBV18 and TRBJ1-1, with D possibly matching TRBD1 (6 bases). There are 15 residues in the CDR3. V lost 3 bases, J lost 7 bases, and 18 bases lay in between. Germline-derived CDR1 and CDR2 are KGHSH and LQKENI.